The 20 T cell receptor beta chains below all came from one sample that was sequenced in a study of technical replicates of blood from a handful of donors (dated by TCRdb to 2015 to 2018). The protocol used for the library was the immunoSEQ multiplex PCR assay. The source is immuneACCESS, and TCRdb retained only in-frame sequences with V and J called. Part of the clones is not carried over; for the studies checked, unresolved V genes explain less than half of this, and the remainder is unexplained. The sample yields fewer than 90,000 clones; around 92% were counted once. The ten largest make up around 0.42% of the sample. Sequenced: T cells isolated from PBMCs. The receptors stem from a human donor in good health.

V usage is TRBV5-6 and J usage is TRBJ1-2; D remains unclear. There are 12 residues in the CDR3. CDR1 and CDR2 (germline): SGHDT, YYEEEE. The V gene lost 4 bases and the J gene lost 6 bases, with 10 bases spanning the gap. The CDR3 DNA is TGTGCCAGCAGCGGAGCGCAGCATGGCTACACCTTC. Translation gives CASSGAQHGYTF.

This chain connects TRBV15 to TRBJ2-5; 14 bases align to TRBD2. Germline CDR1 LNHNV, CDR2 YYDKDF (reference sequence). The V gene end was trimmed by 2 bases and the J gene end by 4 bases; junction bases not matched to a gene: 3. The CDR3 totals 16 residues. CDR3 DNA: TGTGCCACCAGCAGATCCGGACTAGCGGGAGGAGAGACCCAGTACTTC. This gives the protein CATSRSGLAGGETQYF. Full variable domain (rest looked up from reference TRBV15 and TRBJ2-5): DAMVIQNPRYQVTQFGKPVTLSCSQTLNHNVMYWYQQKSSQAPKLLFHYYDKDFNNEADTPDNFQSRRPNTSFCFLDIRSPGLGDTAMYLCATSRSGLAGGETQYFGPGTRLLVL.

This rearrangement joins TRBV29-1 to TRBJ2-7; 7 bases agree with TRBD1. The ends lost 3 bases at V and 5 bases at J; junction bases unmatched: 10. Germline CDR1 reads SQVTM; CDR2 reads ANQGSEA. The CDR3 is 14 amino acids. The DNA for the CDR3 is TGCAGCGTTGAGGGCGACAGGGAGTTAGACGAGCAGTACTTC. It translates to CSVEGDRELDEQYF.

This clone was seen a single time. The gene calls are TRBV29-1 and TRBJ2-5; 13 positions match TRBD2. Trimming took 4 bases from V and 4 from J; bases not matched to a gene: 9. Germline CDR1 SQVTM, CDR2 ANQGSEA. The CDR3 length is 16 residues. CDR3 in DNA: TGCAGCGTTGCCGGGACTAGCGGGGAGAAGGGAGAGACCCAGTACTTC. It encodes CSVAGTSGEKGETQYF.

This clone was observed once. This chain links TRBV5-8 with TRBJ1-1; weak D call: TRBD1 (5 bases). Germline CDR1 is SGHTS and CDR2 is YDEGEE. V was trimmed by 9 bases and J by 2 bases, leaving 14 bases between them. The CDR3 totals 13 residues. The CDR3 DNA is TGTGCCACTATTCGACAGACAAACACTGAAGCTTTCTTT. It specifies CATIRQTNTEAFF.

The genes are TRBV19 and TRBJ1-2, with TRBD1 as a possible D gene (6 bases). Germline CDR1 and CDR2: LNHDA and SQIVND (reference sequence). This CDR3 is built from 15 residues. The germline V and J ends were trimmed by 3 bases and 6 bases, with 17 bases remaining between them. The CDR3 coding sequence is TGTGCCAGTAGTATTGTTCCGAGACAGGCGGATGGCTACACCTTC. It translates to CASSIVPRQADGYTF.

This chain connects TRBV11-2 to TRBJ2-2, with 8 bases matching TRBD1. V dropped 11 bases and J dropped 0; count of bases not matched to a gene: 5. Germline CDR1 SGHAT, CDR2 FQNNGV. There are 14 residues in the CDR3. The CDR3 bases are TGTGCCGCTTCAGGGGGCCCGAACACCGGGGAGCTGTTTTTT. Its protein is CAASGGPNTGELFF.

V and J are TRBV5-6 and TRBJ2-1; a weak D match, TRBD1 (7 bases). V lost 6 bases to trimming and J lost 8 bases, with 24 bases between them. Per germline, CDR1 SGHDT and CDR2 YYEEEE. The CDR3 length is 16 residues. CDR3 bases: TGTGCCAGCAACGAGAGGGGTTTAGACAGGGAGGATGAGCAGTTCTTC. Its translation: CASNERGLDREDEQFF.

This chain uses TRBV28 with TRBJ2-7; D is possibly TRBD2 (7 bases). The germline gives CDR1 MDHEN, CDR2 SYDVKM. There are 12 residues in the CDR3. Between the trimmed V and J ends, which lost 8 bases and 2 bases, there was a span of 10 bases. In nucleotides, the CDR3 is TGTGCCAGCGGGGGGGGGCCCTACGAGCAGTACTTC. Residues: CASGGGPYEQYF.

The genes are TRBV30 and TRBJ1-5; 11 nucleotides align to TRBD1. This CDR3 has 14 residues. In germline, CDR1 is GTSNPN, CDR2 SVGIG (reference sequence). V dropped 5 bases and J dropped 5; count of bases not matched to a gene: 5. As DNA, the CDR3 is TGTGCCTGGGGAGGGACAGGGGGGTATCAGCCCCAGCATTTT. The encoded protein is CAWGGTGGYQPQHF.

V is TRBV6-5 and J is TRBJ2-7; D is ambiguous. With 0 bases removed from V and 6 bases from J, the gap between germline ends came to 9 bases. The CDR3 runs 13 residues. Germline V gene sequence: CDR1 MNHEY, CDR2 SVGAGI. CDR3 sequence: CASSYSRSVEQYF. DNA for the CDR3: TGTGCCAGCAGTTACTCGAGATCCGTCGAGCAGTACTTC.

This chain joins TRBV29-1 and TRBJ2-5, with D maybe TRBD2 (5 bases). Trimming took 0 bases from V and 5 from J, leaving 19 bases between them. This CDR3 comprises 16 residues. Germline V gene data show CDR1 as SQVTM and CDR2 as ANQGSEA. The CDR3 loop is CSVEEGPGERLETQYF. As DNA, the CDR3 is TGCAGCGTTGAAGAAGGGCCCGGGGAGCGGTTGGAGACCCAGTACTTC.

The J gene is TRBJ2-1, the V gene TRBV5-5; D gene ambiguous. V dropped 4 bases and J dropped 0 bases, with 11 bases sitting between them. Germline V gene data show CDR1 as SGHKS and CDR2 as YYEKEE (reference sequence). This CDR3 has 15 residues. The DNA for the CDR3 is TGTGCCAGCAGCCGAGACTTAAGCTCCTACAATGAGCAGTTCTTC. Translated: CASSRDLSSYNEQFF.

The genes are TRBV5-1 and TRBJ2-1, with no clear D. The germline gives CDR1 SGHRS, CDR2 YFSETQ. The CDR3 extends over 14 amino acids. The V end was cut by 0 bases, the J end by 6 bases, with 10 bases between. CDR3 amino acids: CASSLVLSGNEQFF. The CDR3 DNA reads TGCGCCAGCAGCTTGGTACTGTCGGGCAATGAGCAGTTCTTC.

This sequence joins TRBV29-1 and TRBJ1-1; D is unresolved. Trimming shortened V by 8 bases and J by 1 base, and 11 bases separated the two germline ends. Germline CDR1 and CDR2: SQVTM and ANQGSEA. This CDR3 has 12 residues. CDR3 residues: CSPQRQNTEAFF. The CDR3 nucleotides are TGCAGCCCCCAGAGACAGAACACTGAAGCTTTCTTT.

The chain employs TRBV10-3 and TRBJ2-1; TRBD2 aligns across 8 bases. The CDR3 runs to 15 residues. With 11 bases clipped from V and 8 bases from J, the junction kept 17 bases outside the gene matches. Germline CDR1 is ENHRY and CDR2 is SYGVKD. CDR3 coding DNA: TGTGCCGTAGGGAAGGGGCCCAGCGGGAGCTATGAGCAGTTCTTC. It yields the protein CAVGKGPSGSYEQFF.

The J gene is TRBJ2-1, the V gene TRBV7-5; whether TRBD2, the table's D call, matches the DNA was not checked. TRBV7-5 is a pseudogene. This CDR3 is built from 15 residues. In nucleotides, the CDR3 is TGTGTCAGAAGCTTAGAACTAGCGGAAAACAATGAGCAGTTCTTC. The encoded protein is CVRSLELAENNEQFF.

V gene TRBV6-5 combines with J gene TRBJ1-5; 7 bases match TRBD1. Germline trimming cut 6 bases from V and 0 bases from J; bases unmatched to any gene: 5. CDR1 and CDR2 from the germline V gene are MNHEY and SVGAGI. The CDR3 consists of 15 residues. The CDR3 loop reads CASRRQGGSNQPQHF. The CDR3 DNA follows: TGTGCCAGCAGACGACAGGGAGGTAGCAATCAGCCCCAGCATTTT.

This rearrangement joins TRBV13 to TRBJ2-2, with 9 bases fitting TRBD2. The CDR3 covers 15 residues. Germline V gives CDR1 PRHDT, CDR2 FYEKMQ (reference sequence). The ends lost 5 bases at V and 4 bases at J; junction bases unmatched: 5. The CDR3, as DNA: TGTGCCAGCAGCGCGGGAGGGCGGTGCACCGGGGAGCTGTTTTTT. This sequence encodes CASSAGGRCTGELFF.

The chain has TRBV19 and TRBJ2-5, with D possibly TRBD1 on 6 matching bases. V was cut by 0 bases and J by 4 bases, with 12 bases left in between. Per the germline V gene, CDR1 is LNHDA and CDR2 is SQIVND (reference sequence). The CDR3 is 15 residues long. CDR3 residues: CASSIDRTETETQYF. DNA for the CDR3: TGTGCCAGTAGTATAGACAGGACAGAAACAGAGACCCAGTACTTC.